This paragraph covers one T cell receptor (beta chain) sequence. Its antigen is unknown. No change in lesions over the prior 6 months defined stable disease. This sample was included in a study of resident and recirculating memory T cells in vitiligo. General study findings and limits: Non-conserved TCRs across sites and patients suggested distinct clones per lesion.

Clones were sequenced by immunoSEQ multiplex PCR, and TCRdb holds only the in-frame ones, with some missing. The table lists 75,000 to 95,000 clones, 92% of them singletons. The receptor was derived from a male donor with vitiligo. The sequencing input was blood.

The CDR3 region has the DNA TGTGCCAGCAGCTTGCTAGCGGGAGTCTCCGAGCAGTTCTTC. Encoded protein: CASSLLAGVSEQFF. The chain combines TRBV5-6 with TRBJ2-1; 10 positions agree with TRBD2. CDR1 is SGHDT and CDR2 is YYEEEE in the germline V gene. V lost 1 base and J lost 10; bases outside the gene matches: 5. The CDR3 is 14 residues long.